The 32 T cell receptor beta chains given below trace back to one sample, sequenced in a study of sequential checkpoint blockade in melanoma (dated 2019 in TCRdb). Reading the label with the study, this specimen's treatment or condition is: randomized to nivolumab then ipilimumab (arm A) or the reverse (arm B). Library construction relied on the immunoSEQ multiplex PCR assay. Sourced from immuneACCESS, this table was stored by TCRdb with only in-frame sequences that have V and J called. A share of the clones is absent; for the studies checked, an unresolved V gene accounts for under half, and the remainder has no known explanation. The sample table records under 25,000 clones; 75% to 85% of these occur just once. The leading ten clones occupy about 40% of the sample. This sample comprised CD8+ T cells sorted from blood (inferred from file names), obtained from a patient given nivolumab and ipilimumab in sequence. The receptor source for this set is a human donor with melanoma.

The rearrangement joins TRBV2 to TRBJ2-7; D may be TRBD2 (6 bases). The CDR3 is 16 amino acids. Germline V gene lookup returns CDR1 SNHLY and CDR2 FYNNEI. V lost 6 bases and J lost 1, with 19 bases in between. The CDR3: CASRASSDFLSYEQYF. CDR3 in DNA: TGTGCCAGCAGAGCTTCTAGCGACTTCCTATCCTACGAGCAGTACTTC.

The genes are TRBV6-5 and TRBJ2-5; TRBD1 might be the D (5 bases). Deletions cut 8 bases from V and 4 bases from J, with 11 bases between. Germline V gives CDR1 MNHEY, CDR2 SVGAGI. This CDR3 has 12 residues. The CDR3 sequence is CASGARPETQYF. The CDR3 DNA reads TGTGCCAGCGGGGCCAGGCCAGAGACCCAGTACTTC.

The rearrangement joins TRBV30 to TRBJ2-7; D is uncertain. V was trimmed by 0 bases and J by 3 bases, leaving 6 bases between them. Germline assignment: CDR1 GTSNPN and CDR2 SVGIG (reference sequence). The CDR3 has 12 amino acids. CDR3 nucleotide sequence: TGTGCCTGGAGTGTGGCAGGCTACGAGCAGTACTTC. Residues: CAWSVAGYEQYF.

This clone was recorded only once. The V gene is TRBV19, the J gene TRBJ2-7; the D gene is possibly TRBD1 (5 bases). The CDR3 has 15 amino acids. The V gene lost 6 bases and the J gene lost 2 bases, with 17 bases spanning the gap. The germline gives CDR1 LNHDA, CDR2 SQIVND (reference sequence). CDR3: CASSAGAGSTYEQYF. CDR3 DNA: TGTGCCAGTAGCGCTGGGGCAGGGTCTACCTACGAGCAGTACTTC.

The chain's CDR3 is CASSHDRSDSNQPQHF. The DNA of the CDR3 is TGTGCCAGCAGTCACGACAGATCCGATAGCAATCAGCCCCAGCATTTT. The chain combines TRBV2 with TRBJ1-5, with D perhaps matching TRBD1 (5 bases). The V end was cut by 5 bases, the J end by 0 bases, with 14 bases between. The CDR3 sequence is 16 residues long. Germline V gene sequence: CDR1 SNHLY, CDR2 FYNNEI.

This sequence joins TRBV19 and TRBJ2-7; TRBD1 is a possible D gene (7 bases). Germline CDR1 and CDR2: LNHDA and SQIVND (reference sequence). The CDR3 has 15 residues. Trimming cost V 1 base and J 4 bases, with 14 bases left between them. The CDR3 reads CASSIGQGGGYEQYF. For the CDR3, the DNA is TGTGCCAGTAGTATAGGACAGGGAGGAGGGTACGAGCAGTACTTC. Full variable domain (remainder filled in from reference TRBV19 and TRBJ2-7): DGGITQSPKYLFRKEGQNVTLSCEQNLNHDAMYWYRQDPGQGLRLIYYSQIVNDFQKGDIAEGYSVSREKKESFPLTVTSAQKNPTAFYLCASSIGQGGGYEQYFGPGTRLTVT.

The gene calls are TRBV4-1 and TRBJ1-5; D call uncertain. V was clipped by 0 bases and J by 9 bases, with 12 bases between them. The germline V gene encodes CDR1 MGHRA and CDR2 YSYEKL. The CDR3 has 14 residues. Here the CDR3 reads CASSQEADLRPQHF. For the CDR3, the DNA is TGCGCCAGCAGCCAAGAAGCGGATTTAAGGCCCCAGCATTTT.

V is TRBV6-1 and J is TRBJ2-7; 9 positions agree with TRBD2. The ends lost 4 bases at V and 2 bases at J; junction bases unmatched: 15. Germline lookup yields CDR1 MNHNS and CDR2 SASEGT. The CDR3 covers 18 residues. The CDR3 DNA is TGTGCCAGCAGTGTCGAGGGTCGTAGCGGGGGAGAACCCTACGAGCAGTACTTC. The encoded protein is CASSVEGRSGGEPYEQYF.

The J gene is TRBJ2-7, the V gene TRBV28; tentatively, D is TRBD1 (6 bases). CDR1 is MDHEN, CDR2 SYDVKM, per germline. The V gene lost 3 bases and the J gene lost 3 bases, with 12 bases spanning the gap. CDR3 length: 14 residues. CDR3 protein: CASSLTGPGYEQYF. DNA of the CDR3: TGTGCCAGCAGTTTGACAGGCCCCGGCTACGAGCAGTACTTC.

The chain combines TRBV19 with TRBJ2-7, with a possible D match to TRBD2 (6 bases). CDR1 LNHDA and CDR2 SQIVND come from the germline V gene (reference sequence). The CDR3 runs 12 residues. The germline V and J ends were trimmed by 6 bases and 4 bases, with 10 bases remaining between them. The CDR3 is CASSGSGYEQYF. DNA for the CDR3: TGTGCCAGTAGCGGGAGTGGTTACGAGCAGTACTTC.

The CDR3: CASSWGRANYGYTF. The DNA of the CDR3 is TGTGCCAGCAGTTGGGGCCGGGCTAACTATGGCTACACCTTC. This chain uses TRBV6-5 with TRBJ1-2; a weak D match, TRBD1 (5 bases). The CDR3 extends over 14 amino acids. Germline CDR1 is MNHEY and CDR2 is SVGAGI. V shed 4 bases and J shed 0 bases, with 9 bases lying between them.

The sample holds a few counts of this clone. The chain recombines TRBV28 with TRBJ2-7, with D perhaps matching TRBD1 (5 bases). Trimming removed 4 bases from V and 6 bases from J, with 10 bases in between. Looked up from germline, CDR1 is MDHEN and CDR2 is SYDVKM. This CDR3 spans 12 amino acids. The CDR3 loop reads CASSSWTSEQYF. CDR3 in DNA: TGTGCCAGCAGTTCCTGGACAAGCGAGCAGTACTTC.

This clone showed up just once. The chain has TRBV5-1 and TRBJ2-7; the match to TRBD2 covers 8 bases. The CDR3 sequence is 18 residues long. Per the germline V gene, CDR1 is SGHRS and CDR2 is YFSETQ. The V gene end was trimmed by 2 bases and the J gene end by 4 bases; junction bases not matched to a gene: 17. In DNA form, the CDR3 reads TGCGCCAGCAGCTTCGCCCCCTCCGACCTCGGGAGGGGTTACGAGCAGTACTTC. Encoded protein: CASSFAPSDLGRGYEQYF.

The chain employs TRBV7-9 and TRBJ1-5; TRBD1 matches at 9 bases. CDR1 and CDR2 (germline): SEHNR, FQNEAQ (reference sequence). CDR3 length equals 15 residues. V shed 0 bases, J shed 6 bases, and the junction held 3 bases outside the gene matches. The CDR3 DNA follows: TGTGCCAGCAGCTTAGCCGGGACAGGGAGTCAGCCCCAGCATTTT. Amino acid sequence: CASSLAGTGSQPQHF.

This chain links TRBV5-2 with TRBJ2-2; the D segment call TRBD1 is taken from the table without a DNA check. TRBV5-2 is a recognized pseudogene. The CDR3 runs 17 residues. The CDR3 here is CASSPGQLLGRTGELFF. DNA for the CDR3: TGTGCCAGCAGCCCTGGACAGCTGCTGGGAAGGACCGGGGAGCTGTTTTTT.

CDR3 nucleotides: TGTGCCAGCAGTGGGGACAGGAATGCTGGTCAGCCCCAGCATTTT. Translating gives CASSGDRNAGQPQHF. The rearrangement joins TRBV28 to TRBJ1-5, with 8 bases aligning to TRBD1. CDR1 and CDR2 from the germline V gene are MDHEN and SYDVKM. The CDR3 contains 15 residues. The V and J ends lost 5 bases and 6 bases, in that order; junction bases with no gene match: 9.

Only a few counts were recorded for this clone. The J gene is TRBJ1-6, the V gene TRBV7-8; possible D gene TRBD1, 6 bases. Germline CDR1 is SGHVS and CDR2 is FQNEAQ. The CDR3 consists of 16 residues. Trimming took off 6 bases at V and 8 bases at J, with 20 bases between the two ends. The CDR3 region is CASSQTGWQGHSPLHF. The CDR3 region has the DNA TGTGCCAGCAGTCAAACGGGTTGGCAGGGGCATTCACCCCTCCACTTT.

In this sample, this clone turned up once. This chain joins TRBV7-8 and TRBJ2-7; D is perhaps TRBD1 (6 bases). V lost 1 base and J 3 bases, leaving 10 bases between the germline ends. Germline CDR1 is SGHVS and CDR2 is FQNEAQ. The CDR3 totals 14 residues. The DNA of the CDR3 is TGTGCCAGCAGCTTAGAGACAGGCCACTACGAGCAGTACTTC. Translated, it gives CASSLETGHYEQYF.

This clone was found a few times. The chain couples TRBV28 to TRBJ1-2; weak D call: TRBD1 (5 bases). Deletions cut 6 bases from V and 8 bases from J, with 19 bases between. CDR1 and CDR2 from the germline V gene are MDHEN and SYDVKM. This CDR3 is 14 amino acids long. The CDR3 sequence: CASSLEGTVGGYTF. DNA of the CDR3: TGTGCCAGCAGCCTGGAGGGGACGGTAGGAGGCTACACCTTC.

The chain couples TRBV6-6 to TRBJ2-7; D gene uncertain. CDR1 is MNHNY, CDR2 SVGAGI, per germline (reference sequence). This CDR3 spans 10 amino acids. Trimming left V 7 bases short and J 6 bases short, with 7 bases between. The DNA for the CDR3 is TGTGCCAGCAAGCTCGGCGAGCAGTACTTC. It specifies CASKLGEQYF.

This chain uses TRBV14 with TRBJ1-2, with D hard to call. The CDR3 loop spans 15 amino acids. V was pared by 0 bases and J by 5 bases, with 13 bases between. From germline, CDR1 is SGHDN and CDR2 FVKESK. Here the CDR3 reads CASSQDRMDEYGYTF. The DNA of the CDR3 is TGTGCCAGCAGCCAAGACAGGATGGATGAGTATGGCTACACCTTC.

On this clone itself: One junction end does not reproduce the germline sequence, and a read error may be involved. CDR3 region: CASSYSAGVMNF. CDR3 sequence (DNA): TGTGCCAGCAGTTACTCAGCGGGAGTGATGAACTTC. The chain has TRBV6-5 and TRBJ2-7, with 8 bases lining up with TRBD2. CDR3 length: 12 amino acids. Per the germline V gene, CDR1 is MNHEY and CDR2 is SVGAGI.

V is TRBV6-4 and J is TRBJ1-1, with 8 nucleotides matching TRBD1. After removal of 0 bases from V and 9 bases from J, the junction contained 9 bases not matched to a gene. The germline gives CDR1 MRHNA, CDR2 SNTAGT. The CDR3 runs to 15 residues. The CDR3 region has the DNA TGTGCCAGCAGTGACTCTCCCGGACAGGGTCTCCAAGCTTTCTTT. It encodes CASSDSPGQGLQAFF.

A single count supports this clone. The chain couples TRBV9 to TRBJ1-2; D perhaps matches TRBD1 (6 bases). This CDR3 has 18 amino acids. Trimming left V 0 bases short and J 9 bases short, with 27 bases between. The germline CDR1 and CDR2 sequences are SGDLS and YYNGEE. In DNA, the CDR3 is TGTGCCAGCAGCGTAGGAAAGGGGGATCCTATGGCTGCGCCAAGCTACACCTTC. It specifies CASSVGKGDPMAAPSYTF.

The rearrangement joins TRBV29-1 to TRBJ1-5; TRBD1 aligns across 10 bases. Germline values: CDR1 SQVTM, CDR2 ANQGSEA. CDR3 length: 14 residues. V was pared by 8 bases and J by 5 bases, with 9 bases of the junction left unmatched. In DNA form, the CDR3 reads TGCAGCCCCCGTCCGACAGGGGGCTATCAGCCCCAGCATTTT. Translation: CSPRPTGGYQPQHF.

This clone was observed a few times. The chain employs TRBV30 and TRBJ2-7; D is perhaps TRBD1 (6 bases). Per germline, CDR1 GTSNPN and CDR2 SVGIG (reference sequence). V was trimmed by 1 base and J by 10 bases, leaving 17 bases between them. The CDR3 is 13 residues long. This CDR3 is CAWSEGRGPGQYF. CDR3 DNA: TGTGCCTGGAGTGAAGGCAGGGGACCGGGACAGTACTTC.

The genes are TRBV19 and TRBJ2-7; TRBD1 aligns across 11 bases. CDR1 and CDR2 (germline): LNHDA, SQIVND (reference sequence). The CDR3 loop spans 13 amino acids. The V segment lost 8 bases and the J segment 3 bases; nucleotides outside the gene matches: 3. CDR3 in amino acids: CASGTGGSYEQYF. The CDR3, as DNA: TGTGCCAGTGGGACAGGGGGAAGCTACGAGCAGTACTTC. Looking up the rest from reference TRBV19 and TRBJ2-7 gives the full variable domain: DGGITQSPKYLFRKEGQNVTLSCEQNLNHDAMYWYRQDPGQGLRLIYYSQIVNDFQKGDIAEGYSVSREKKESFPLTVTSAQKNPTAFYLCASGTGGSYEQYFGPGTRLTVT.

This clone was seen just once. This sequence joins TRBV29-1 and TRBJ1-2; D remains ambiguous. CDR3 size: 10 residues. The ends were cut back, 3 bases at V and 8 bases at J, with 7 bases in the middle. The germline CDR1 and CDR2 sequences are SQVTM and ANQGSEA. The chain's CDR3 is CSVEENGYTF. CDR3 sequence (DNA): TGCAGCGTTGAGGAGAACGGCTACACCTTC.

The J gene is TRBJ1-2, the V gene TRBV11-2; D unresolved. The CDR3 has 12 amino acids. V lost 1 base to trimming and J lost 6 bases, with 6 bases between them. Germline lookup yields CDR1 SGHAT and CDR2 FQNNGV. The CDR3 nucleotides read TGTGCCAGCAGCTTAGGGGAGAATGGCTACACCTTC. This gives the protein CASSLGENGYTF.

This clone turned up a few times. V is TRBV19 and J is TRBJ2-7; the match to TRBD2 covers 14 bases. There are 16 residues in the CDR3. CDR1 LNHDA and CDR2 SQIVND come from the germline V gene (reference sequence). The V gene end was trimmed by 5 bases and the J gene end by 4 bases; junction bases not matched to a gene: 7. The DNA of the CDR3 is TGTGCCAGTAGTGCCACCGGGACTAGCGGGAGATACGAGCAGTACTTC. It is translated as CASSATGTSGRYEQYF.

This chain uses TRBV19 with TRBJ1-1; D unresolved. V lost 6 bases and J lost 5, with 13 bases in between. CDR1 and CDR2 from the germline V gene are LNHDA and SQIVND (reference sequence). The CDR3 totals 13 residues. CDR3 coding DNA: TGTGCCAGTAGCCTTTCCTTGCGGACTGAAGCTTTCTTT. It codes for CASSLSLRTEAFF.

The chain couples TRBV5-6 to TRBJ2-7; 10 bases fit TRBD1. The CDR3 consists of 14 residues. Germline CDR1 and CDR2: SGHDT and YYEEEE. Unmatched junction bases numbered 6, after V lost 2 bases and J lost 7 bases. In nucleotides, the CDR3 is TGTGCCAGCAGCTTCGGGACAGGGGCCTCGGAGCAGTACTTC. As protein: CASSFGTGASEQYF.